The clone carrying this T cell receptor (beta chain) was detected a few times. Its cognate antigen is unknown. This entry is derived from a study of cytomegalovirus exposure and HLA in healthy donors. Whole-study results and caveats: Among CMV-associated TCR beta chains, most appeared HLA-restricted in a later analysis.

The PCR ran on 60 Vbeta and 13 Jbeta primers. This table comes from immunoSEQ multiplex PCR, and its TCRdb copy is limited to in-frame clones, with some not included. The profile shows 90,000 to 140,000 clones, about 13% of them singletons. V was trimmed by 0 bases and J by 5 bases, leaving 10 bases between them. This CDR3 is built from 14 residues. CDR1 and CDR2 (germline): KGHSH, LQKENI. The J gene is TRBJ1-1, the V gene TRBV18, with D possibly TRBD1 on 6 matching bases. Sequencing used PBMCs. This TCR came from a man aged 40-49 years in good health and CMV-seropositive. The CDR3 here is CASSPPQGRTEAFF. CDR3 DNA sequence: TGTGCCAGCTCACCACCACAGGGTAGGACTGAAGCTTTCTTT.